Listed below are T cell receptor beta chains from one sample, sequenced in a study of blood T cell repertoires in COVID-19. TCRdb keeps only in-frame clones here, not all; method: immunoSEQ multiplex PCR. The sample carries over 70,000 clones, roughly four fifths recorded once. Sequenced input: peripheral blood. The source of these receptors is a man in his 70s with COVID-19, enrolled during active disease. CDR3s leave out the opening cysteine and the closing phenylalanine or tryptophan.

v_gene: TRBV5-1
j_gene: TRBJ2-7
CDR3aa: ASSSGTGENYEQY

v_gene: TRBV30
j_gene: TRBJ2-7
CDR3aa: AWSRRGLFEQY

v_gene: TRBV6-5
j_gene: TRBJ1-5
CDR3aa: ASRPGQLNQPQH

v_gene: TRBV7-8
j_gene: TRBJ1-3
CDR3aa: ASRTTRGKGNTIY

v_gene: TRBV7-9
j_gene: TRBJ1-2
CDR3aa: ASSLIGTGGYGYT

v_gene: TRBV21-1
j_gene: TRBJ2-7
CDR3aa: ASSSPETFTYEQY

v_gene: TRBV9
j_gene: TRBJ2-2
CDR3aa: ASSPDWGGAGELF

v_gene: TRBV29-1
j_gene: TRBJ2-7
CDR3aa: SGQGYNSYEQY

v_gene: TRBV5-4
j_gene: TRBJ2-1
CDR3aa: ASSPQSGHNEQF

v_gene: TRBV15
j_gene: TRBJ2-5
CDR3aa: ATSRDRTAQETQY

v_gene: TRBV5-4
j_gene: TRBJ2-2
CDR3aa: ASSHSGTETGELF

v_gene: TRBV19
j_gene: TRBJ1-1
CDR3aa: ASSRTVFTEAF

v_gene: TRBV6-1
j_gene: TRBJ1-5
CDR3aa: ASSEEGVSGNQPQH

v_gene: TRBV19
j_gene: TRBJ1-5
CDR3aa: ASSWPGQPQH

v_gene: TRBV6-6
j_gene: TRBJ1-5
CDR3aa: ASSEGQDGNQPQH

v_gene: TRBV7-2
j_gene: TRBJ2-3
CDR3aa: ASSLGGTDTQY

v_gene: TRBV19
j_gene: TRBJ1-5
CDR3aa: ASSIDRQGFSNQPQH

v_gene: TRBV14
j_gene: TRBJ2-1
CDR3aa: ASSQEYALGQF

v_gene: TRBV11-1
j_gene: TRBJ2-7
CDR3aa: ASSPQTSSYEQY

v_gene: TRBV7-3
j_gene: TRBJ2-1
CDR3aa: ASSLSGGRVEQF

v_gene: TRBV4-3
j_gene: TRBJ1-4
CDR3aa: ASSPRDSYGKLF

v_gene: TRBV21-1
j_gene: TRBJ2-2
CDR3aa: ASSAPTGTNVKGGTGELF

v_gene: TRBV29-1
j_gene: TRBJ2-1
CDR3aa: SVFSREVHEQF

v_gene: TRBV11-2
j_gene: TRBJ1-1
CDR3aa: ASSFAGGGTEAF

v_gene: TRBV4-3
j_gene: TRBJ2-3
CDR3aa: ASSQEIGLAGGPGDTQY

v_gene: TRBV5-1
j_gene: TRBJ2-7
CDR3aa: ASSLEGTDEQY

v_gene: TRBV11-1
j_gene: TRBJ2-1
CDR3aa: ASSWEVKTGEQF

v_gene: TRBV28
j_gene: TRBJ1-1
CDR3aa: ASSPDRDGGNTEAF

v_gene: TRBV3-1/TRBV3-2
j_gene: TRBJ2-5
CDR3aa: ASRAEFGETQY

v_gene: TRBV7-3
j_gene: TRBJ2-1
CDR3aa: ASSLGGRANEQF

v_gene: TRBV6-1
j_gene: TRBJ1-1
CDR3aa: ASSEDGQRAF

v_gene: TRBV3-1/TRBV3-2
j_gene: TRBJ1-2
CDR3aa: ASSQVGGADGYT

v_gene: TRBV3-1/TRBV3-2
j_gene: TRBJ2-1
CDR3aa: ASTSTLGGAEQF

v_gene: TRBV5-1
j_gene: TRBJ1-1
CDR3aa: ASSETQGRGTEAF